The clone carrying this TCR beta chain was seen many times. Its specificity is not known. TCRdb re-analysed the reads in MiXCR, keeping a single row per CDR3 protein. This table holds 380,000 or so distinct CDR3 sequences, approximately 35% found once. The record originates from a study of T cell repertoires in cytomegalovirus infection. For the study at large: Selection of CMV epitopes for the study included recently identified HLA-C-restricted and well-studied HLA-B-restricted ones. Both a matching HLA type and CMV infection were indicated by public TCR beta signatures.

The V gene's germline CDR1 is SGHTA and CDR2 FQGNSA. Trimming took 1 base from V and 5 from J; bases not matched to a gene: 9. CDR3 size: 16 residues. General study results and limits: In two of eight donors, the top clonotype was HLA-C-restricted CMV-specific.

The chain recombines TRBV7-2 with TRBJ2-5, with 8 bases aligning to TRBD2. The sequence derives from a human donor in good health (CMV status not recorded). Some clones in this sample may be carry-over from other donors' samples. The specimen was cultured PBMCs, collected from culture after CMV antigen stimulation. CDR3 coding DNA: TGTGCCAGCAGCTTAGGGCTAGCGGGCGAATTTGAGACCCAGTACTTC. It yields the protein CASSLGLAGEFETQYF.